This T cell receptor (beta chain) was recovered during a study of a mutant IDH1 vaccine in newly diagnosed glioma (dated by TCRdb to about 2021). Some background on the complete study: Patients received eight vaccinations in weeks 1, 3, 5, 7, 11, 15, 19 and 23, corresponding to visits V03 through V10. For exploratory analyses, about 25 treated patients had longitudinal TCRB deep sequencing done wherever samples were available. Vaccination began 4-6 weeks after radiotherapy alone, or alongside temozolomide cycles in the chemotherapy-containing groups. Peripheral blood samples were drawn at six visits, namely V03 (baseline), V05, V07, V10, V12 and V13. Of the 25 to 40 patients who were treated, about 60% were male and approximately 38% were female, and the mean age was around 40 years. Before enrollment, patients had received standard therapy of radiotherapy alone, temozolomide alone, or radiochemotherapy with temozolomide; most received the combination. General study outcomes and caveats: Vaccine-induced immune responses across multiple MHC alleles were detected in approximately 93% of patients. Pseudoprogression appeared unrelated to alterations in the top peripheral T cell clonotypes detected by TCRB sequencing. The authors stated that sample limitations prevented analyses of patient blood samples from being reproduced. PBMC samples for TCRB deep sequencing were selected based on availability.

A few counts support this clone. Its antigen target is currently unknown. Base qualities are not recorded, but no much larger clone differs from it by a single base. This sample's time point label indicates: week 23, last vaccination. Every vaccine dose consisted of 300 ug of a 20-mer mutant IDH1 peptide in Montanide, administered subcutaneously together with topical imiquimod. The donors had newly diagnosed IDH1-mutant astrocytomas of WHO grade 3 or 4 that showed loss of nuclear ATRX. The samples were drawn from NOA16, a multicentre, single-arm, open-label phase I trial in Germany that tested a mutant IDH1 peptide vaccine in humans for the first time. Genomic DNA for TCRB sequencing was isolated from EDTA blood with the DNeasy Blood and Tissue Kit. Libraries came from the immunoSEQ multiplex PCR assay. Rearranged TCR beta chain sequences were amplified using the hsTCRB Kit according to the manufacturer's protocol. Sequencing of TCRB libraries was carried out on an Illumina MiSeq. The study's processing was this. Demultiplexing, trimming and gene mapping were performed with the kit vendor's proprietary platform. This immuneACCESS table, as held by TCRdb, lists in-frame sequences with V and J called but not all clones. Of the missing ones, under half trace to an unresolved V gene in checked studies; the others have no known cause. D and trimming come from the DNA, and the V and J calls and clone size come from that table. The sample table holds 35,000 to 55,000 clones, of which roughly 83% were seen once. The top ten hold 2% to 2.5% of the sample.

From cysteine to phenylalanine, the CDR3 is 18 amino acids long. Only CDR3 DNA remains: 54 bases, in frame from the first base. V and J lose 0 bases and 2 bases, and a span of 20 bases separates them. The germline V gene supplies CDR1 SGHRS and CDR2 YFSETQ. This specimen consisted of PBMCs, obtained from a glioma patient whose treatment included an IDH1 peptide vaccine. The receptor was isolated from a woman younger than 35 with glioma. Some clones in this sample may be carry-over from other donors' samples. The chain is assembled from TRBV5-1 and TRBJ1-1; a tentative D call is TRBD1 (5 bases match). The CDR3: CASSLALVWGSTNTEAFF. The DNA sequence is as follows: TGCGCCAGCAGCTTGGCTCTCGTGTGGGGCAGCACTAACACTGAAGCTTTCTTT.